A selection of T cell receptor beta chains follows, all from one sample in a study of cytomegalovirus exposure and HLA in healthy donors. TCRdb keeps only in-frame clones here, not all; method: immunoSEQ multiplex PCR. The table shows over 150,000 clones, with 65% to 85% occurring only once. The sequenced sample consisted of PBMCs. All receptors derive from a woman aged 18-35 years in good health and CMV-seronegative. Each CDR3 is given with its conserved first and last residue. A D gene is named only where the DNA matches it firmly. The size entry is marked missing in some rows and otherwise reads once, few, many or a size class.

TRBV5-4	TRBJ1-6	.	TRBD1	CASSSGTDRSYNSPLHF	TGTGCCAGCAGCTCTGGAACGGACAGGAGCTATAATTCACCCCTCCACTTT
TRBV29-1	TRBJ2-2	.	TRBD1	CSVWTGLGGELFF	TGCAGCGTTTGGACAGGGCTTGGCGGGGAGCTGTTTTTT
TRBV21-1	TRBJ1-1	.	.	CASSGANTEAFF	TGTGCCAGCAGCGGGGCGAACACTGAAGCTTTCTTT
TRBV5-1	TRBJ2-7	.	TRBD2	CASSPTSGGYFYEQYF	TGCGCCAGCAGCCCGACTAGCGGGGGGTACTTCTACGAGCAGTACTTC
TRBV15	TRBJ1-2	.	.	CATSREYGGSHGHTF	TGTGCCACCAGCAGAGAATACGGGGGGTCTCATGGCCACACCTTC
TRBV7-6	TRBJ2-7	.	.	CASSLGETTTYEQYF	TGTGCCAGCAGCTTAGGGGAGACTACCACCTACGAGCAGTACTTC
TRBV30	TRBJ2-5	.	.	CAWSQGGTQYF	TGTGCCTGGAGTCAGGGGGGGACCCAGTACTTC
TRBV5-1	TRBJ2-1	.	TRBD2	CASSLVTSGRAFSYNEQFF	TGCGCCAGCAGCTTGGTTACTAGCGGGAGGGCCTTCTCCTACAATGAGCAGTTCTTC
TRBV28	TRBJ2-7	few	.	CASTLAVSYEQYF	TGTGCCAGCACCCTGGCAGTGTCCTACGAGCAGTACTTC
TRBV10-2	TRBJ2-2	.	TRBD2	CALGGGEDTGELFF	TGCGCCCTCGGGGGGGGAGAGGACACCGGGGAGCTGTTTTTT
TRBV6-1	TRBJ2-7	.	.	CASSDWLNREDLGYEQYF	TGTGCCAGCAGTGACTGGCTTAACAGGGAAGATCTCGGGTACGAGCAGTACTTC
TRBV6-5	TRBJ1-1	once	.	CASRLQENTEAFF	TGTGCCAGCAGGCTACAGGAGAACACTGAAGCTTTCTTT
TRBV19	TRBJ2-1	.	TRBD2	CASSIRGLAGNNEQFF	TGTGCCAGTAGTATTCGCGGACTAGCGGGGAACAATGAGCAGTTCTTC
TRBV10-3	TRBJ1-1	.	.	CAISEPRTSESFF	TGTGCCATCAGTGAGCCTCGTACTTCCGAGTCTTTCTTT
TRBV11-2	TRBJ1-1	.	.	CASSPMNTEAFF	TGTGCCAGCAGCCCAATGAACACTGAAGCTTTCTTT
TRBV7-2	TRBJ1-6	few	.	CASSLEAGRVSPLHF	TGTGCCAGCAGCTTAGAGGCTGGCAGGGTTTCACCCCTCCACTTT
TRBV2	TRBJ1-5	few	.	CASSAEDQPQHF	TGTGCCAGCAGTGCGGAGGATCAGCCCCAGCATTTT
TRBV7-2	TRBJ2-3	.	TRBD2	CASSSGLAGGRFSTDTQYF	TGTGCCAGCAGCTCGGGACTAGCGGGAGGGCGTTTTAGCACAGATACGCAGTATTTT
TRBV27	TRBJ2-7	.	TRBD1	CASNRQGADEQYF	TGTGCCAGCAACAGACAGGGGGCTGACGAGCAGTACTTC
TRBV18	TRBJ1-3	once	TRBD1	CASSPGQGFSGNTIYF	TGTGCCAGCTCACCGGGACAGGGGTTCTCTGGAAACACCATATATTTT
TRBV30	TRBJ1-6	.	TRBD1	CAWASQGAAGSPLHF	TGTGCCTGGGCCTCTCAGGGGGCAGCTGGTTCACCCCTCCACTTT
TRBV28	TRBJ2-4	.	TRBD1	CASRSIDRVAKNIQYF	TGTGCCAGCAGGTCTATTGACAGGGTCGCCAAAAACATTCAGTACTTC
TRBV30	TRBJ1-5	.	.	CAWSQGMGNQPQHF	TGTGCCTGGAGTCAGGGGATGGGCAATCAGCCCCAGCATTTT
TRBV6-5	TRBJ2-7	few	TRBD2	CASSPSGTDSYEQYF	TGTGCCAGCAGTCCAAGCGGGACGGACTCCTACGAGCAGTACTTC
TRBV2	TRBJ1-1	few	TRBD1	CARGQGSNTEAFF	TGTGCCAGGGGACAGGGATCGAACACTGAAGCTTTCTTT
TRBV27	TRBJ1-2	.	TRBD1	CASTSIIPGQGPHGYTF	TGTGCCAGCACCTCTATCATTCCGGGACAGGGGCCCCATGGCTACACCTTC
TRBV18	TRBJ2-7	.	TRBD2	CASSPPSGSYEQYF	TGTGCCAGCTCACCGCCTAGCGGGAGCTACGAGCAGTACTTC
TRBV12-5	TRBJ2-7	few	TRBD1	CASGSGQGAFEQYF	TGTGCTAGTGGTTCTGGGCAGGGGGCTTTCGAGCAGTACTTC